The next 7 T cell receptor beta chains were all read from a single sample in a study of long-term antiretroviral therapy in people with HIV. Run at survey level, the immunoSEQ assay was version v3.0. Repertoires were generated with immunoSEQ multiplex PCR, while TCRdb's copy carries only in-frame clones and drops some. The repertoire consists of fewer than 40,000 clones, with approximately 86% occurring once and the leading ten covering roughly 3.6%. The sequencing used unsorted PBMCs, collected just before starting antiretroviral therapy. The receptors were sampled from a young woman with HIV.

The chain uses TRBV28 and TRBJ2-5; TRBD1 matches at 7 bases. CDR3 length: 16 residues. With 0 bases clipped from V and 1 base from J, the junction kept 5 bases outside the gene matches. CDR1 and CDR2 (germline): MDHEN, SYDVKM. CDR3 in amino acids: CASSLWRRDSQETQYF. In DNA, the CDR3 is TGTGCCAGCAGTTTATGGCGTAGGGACAGCCAAGAGACCCAGTACTTC.

This chain connects TRBV14 to TRBJ2-5, with D unresolved. CDR1 is SGHDN and CDR2 is FVKESK in the germline V gene. This CDR3 has 14 residues. With 4 bases removed from V and 5 bases from J, the gap between germline ends came to 14 bases. The CDR3 sequence is CASSPHSVGETQYF. Here the CDR3 DNA reads TGTGCCAGCAGCCCGCACAGTGTAGGGGAGACCCAGTACTTC.

The V call is TRBV5-5, the J call TRBJ2-5; the match to TRBD2 covers 8 bases. The CDR3 extends over 14 amino acids. V shed 0 bases, J shed 4 bases, and the junction held 2 bases outside the gene matches. CDR1 SGHKS and CDR2 YYEKEE come from the germline V gene (reference sequence). The CDR3 nucleotides are TGTGCCAGCAGCTTGGGACTAGCGAGAGAGACCCAGTACTTC. As protein: CASSLGLARETQYF.

The chain links TRBV9 to TRBJ2-3, with D uncertain. V lost 0 bases, J lost 3 bases, and 14 bases lay in between. Germline V gene lookup returns CDR1 SGDLS and CDR2 YYNGEE. This CDR3 region has 16 residues. DNA of the CDR3: TGTGCCAGCAGCGTAGCACAGTCAACTTCTACAGATACGCAGTATTTT. Residues: CASSVAQSTSTDTQYF.

The rearrangement joins TRBV6-1 to TRBJ2-7, with TRBD2 as a possible D gene (6 bases). Trimming stripped 2 bases from V and 6 bases from J, with 11 bases between. This CDR3 is built from 13 residues. From germline, CDR1 is MNHNS and CDR2 SASEGT. The CDR3 spells CASSESRGSEQYF. CDR3 bases: TGTGCCAGCAGTGAATCCCGGGGGAGCGAGCAGTACTTC.

V is TRBV15 and J is TRBJ2-7, with 7 bases fitting TRBD2. This CDR3 is built from 17 residues. V lost 6 bases and J lost 0; bases outside the gene matches: 14. The germline V gene has CDR1 LNHNV and CDR2 YYDKDF (reference sequence). The CDR3 sequence is CATSLRGGSSSSYEQYF. DNA for the CDR3: TGTGCCACCAGTCTTCGGGGAGGGTCAAGTAGCTCCTACGAGCAGTACTTC.

V gene TRBV6-1 combines with J gene TRBJ2-7, with D perhaps assigned TRBD1 or TRBD2 (5 bases each). Germline V gene lookup returns CDR1 MNHNS and CDR2 SASEGT. The V gene lost 4 bases and the J gene lost 0 bases, with 19 bases spanning the gap. This CDR3 is built from 17 residues. The CDR3 sequence: CASSVAHRGASSYEQYF. The CDR3 region has the DNA TGTGCCAGCAGTGTCGCGCACAGAGGGGCGAGCTCCTACGAGCAGTACTTC.